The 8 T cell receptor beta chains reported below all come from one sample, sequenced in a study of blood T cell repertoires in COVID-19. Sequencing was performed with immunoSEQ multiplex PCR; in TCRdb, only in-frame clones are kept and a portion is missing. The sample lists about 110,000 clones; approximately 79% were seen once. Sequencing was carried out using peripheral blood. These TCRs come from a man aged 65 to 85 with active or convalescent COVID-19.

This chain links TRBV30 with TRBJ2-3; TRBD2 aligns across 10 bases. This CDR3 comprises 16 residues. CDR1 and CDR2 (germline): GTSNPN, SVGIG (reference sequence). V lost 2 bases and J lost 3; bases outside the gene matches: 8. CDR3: CAWSPRVAGGTDTQYF. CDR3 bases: TGTGCCTGGAGTCCGCGGGTAGCGGGAGGAACAGATACGCAGTATTTT.

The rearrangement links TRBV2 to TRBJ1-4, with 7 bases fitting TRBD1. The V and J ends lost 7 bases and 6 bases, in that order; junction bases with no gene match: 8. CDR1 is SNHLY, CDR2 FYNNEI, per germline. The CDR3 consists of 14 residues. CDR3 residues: CASKRDRGDEKLFF. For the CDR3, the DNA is TGTGCCAGCAAAAGGGACAGAGGAGATGAAAAACTGTTTTTT.

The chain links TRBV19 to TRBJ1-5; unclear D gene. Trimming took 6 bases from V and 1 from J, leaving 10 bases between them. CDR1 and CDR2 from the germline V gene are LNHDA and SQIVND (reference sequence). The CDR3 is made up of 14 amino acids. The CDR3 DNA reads TGTGCCAGTAGCCGACAACCAAGCAATCAGCCCCAGCATTTT. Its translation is CASSRQPSNQPQHF. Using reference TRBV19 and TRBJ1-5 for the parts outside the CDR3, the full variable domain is DGGITQSPKYLFRKEGQNVTLSCEQNLNHDAMYWYRQDPGQGLRLIYYSQIVNDFQKGDIAEGYSVSREKKESFPLTVTSAQKNPTAFYLCASSRQPSNQPQHFGDGTRLSIL.

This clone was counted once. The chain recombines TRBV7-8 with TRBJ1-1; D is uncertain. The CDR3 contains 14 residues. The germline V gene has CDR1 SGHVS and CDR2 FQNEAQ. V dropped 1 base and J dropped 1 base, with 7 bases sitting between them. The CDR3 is CASSLVTPNTEAFF. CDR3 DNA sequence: TGTGCCAGCAGCTTAGTGACACCGAACACTGAAGCTTTCTTT.

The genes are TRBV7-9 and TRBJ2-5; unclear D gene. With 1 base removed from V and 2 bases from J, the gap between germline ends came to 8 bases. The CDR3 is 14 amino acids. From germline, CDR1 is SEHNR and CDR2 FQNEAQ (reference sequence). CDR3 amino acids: CASSLVGQQETQYF. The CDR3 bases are TGTGCCAGCAGCTTAGTTGGTCAGCAAGAGACCCAGTACTTC. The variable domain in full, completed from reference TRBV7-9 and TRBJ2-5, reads DTGVSQNPRHKITKRGQNVTFRCDPISEHNRLYWYRQTLGQGPEFLTYFQNEAQLEKSRLLSDRFSAERPKGSFSTLEIQRTEQGDSAMYLCASSLVGQQETQYFGPGTRLLVL.

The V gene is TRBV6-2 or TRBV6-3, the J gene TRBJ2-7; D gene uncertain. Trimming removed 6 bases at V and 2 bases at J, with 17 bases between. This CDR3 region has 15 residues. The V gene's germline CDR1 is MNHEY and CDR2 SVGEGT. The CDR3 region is CASSRHVTVPYEQYF. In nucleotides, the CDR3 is TGTGCCAGCAGCCGACATGTGACCGTCCCCTACGAGCAGTACTTC.

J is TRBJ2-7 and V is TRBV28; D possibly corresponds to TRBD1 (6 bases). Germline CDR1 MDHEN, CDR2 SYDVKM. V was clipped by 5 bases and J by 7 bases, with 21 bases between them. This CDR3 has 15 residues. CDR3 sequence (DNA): TGTGCCAGCAGTCCCCAGGGGACCCTTCTTAGGGAGCAGTACTTC. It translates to CASSPQGTLLREQYF.

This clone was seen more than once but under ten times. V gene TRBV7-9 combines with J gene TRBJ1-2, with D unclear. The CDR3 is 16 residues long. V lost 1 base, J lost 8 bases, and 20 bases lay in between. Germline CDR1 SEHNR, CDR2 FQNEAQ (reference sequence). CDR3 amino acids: CASSLDAVTGQGGYTF. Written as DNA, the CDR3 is TGTGCCAGCAGCTTAGACGCCGTCACGGGTCAAGGAGGCTACACCTTC. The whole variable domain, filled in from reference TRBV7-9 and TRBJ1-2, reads DTGVSQNPRHKITKRGQNVTFRCDPISEHNRLYWYRQTLGQGPEFLTYFQNEAQLEKSRLLSDRFSAERPKGSFSTLEIQRTEQGDSAMYLCASSLDAVTGQGGYTFGSGTRLTVV.